This TCR beta chain was recorded in a study of blood T cell repertoires in COVID-19. Overall study: Acute and convalescent COVID-19 samples came from the United States, Italy and Spain. Sources were T cells, B-cell-depleted T cells, or PBMCs; the material itself was cDNA or gDNA.

As processed by the authors: The assay estimated nucleated cells by amplifying reference gene primers. The assay was immunoSEQ multiplex PCR, and TCRdb's table has in-frame clones only and misses some. V, J and clone size derive from that table, while D and trimming were established from the DNA sequence. The table includes 40,000 to 45,000 clones, around nine tenths detected once. CDR1 is SNHLY, CDR2 FYNNEI, per germline. The CDR3 is 14 residues long. The V end was cut by 7 bases, the J end by 2 bases, with 14 bases between. The receptor was derived from a man aged 50 to 60 with active COVID-19. The chain combines TRBV2 with TRBJ2-5, with unresolved D. The sample comprised peripheral blood. This chain's CDR3 is CASKLVSVQETQYF. The CDR3 nucleotides read TGTGCCAGCAAGCTAGTTTCCGTACAAGAGACCCAGTACTTC.